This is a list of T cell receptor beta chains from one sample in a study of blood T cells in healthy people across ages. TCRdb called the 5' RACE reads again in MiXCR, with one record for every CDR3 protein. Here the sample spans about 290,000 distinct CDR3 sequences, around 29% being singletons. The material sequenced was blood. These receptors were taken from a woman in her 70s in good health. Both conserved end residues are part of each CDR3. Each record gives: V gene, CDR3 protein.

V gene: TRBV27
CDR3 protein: CASSPSRDRFGQPQHF

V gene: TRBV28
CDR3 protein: CASSLRHPTGETQYF

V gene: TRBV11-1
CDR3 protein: CASSFYGREWEEGETQYF

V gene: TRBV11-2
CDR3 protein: CATARWGAGAVEEETQYF

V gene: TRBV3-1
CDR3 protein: CASSLSQGSKNIQYF

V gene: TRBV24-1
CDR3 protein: CATSDLISNSGRAGKNIQYF

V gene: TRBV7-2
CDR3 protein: CASSPTTGGYEQYF

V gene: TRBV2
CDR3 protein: CASTGDRGRPRELFF

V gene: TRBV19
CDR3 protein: CASIGRGNQPQHF

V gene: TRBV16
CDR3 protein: CASSPKGQLNTEAFF

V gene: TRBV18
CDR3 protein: CASSSKDSQYF

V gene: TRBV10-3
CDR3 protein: CAIRGTAQETQYF

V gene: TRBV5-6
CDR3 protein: CASSSYGVSYEQYF

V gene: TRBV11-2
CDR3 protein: CASRTSLNTEAFF

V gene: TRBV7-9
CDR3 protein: CASSPGWTEAFF

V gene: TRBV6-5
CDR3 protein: CASSYTGSGRGAETQYF

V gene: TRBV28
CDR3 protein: CASSLVRGDTEAFF

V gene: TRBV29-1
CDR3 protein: CSVVRYQETQYF

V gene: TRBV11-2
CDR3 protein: CASSRASTNYGYTF

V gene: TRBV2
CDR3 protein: CASSERNEQFF

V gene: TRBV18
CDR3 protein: CASSPPGSGRALNEQFF

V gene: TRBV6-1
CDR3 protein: CASTSSQKETQYF

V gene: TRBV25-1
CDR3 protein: CASSARYEQYF

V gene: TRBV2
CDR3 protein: CASSDSNLNERFF

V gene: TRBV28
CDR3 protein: CASITTRTSGVNEQFF

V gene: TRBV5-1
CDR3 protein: CASSVGTAYGYTF

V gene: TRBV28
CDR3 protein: CASSIGGGNYEQYF

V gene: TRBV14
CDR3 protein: CASSQGTSGYNEQFF

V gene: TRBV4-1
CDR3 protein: CASSAGLATGNEQFF

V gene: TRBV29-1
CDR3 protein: CSVEVVQETQYF

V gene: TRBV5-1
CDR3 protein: CASSQATGGAGYTF

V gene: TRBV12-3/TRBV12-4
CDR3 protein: CASRPAGGGNEQFF

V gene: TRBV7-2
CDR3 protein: CASSLVISYEQFF

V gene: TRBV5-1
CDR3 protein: CASSRTGYLNTGELFF

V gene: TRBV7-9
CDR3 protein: CASSREQGNEQYF

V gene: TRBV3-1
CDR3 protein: CASSTYREDTEAFF

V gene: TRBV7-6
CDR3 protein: CASSDGGYNEQFF

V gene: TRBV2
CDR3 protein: CASSESYRYEQYF

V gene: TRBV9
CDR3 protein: CASSVGGDTQYF